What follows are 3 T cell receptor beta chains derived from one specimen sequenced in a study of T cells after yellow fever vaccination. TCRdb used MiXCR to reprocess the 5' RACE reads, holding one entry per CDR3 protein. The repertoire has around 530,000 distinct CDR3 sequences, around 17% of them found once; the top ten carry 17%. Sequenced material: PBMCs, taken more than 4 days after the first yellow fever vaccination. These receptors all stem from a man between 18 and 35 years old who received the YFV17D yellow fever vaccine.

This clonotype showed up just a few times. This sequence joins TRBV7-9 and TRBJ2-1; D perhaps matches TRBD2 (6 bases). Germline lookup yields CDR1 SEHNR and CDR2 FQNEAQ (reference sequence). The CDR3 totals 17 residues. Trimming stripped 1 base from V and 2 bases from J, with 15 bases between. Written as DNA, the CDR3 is TGTGCCAGCAGCTTAGTTTCGGGGGAAATCACCTACAATGAGCAGTTCTTC. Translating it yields CASSLVSGEITYNEQFF.

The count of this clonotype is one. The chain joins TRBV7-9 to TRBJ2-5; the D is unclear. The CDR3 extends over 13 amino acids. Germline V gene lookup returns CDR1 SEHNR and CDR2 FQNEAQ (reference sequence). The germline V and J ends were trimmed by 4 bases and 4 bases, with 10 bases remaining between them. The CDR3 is CASSSTWTETQYF. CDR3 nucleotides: TGTGCCAGCAGCTCGACATGGACAGAGACCCAGTACTTC.

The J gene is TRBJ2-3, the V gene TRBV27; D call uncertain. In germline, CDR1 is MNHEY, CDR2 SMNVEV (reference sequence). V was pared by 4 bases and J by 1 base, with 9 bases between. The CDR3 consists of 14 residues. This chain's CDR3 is CASSSQDRTDTQYF. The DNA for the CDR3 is TGTGCCAGCAGTTCCCAGGACCGCACAGATACGCAGTATTTT.